The sequence of this TCR beta chain was determined in a study of blood T cell repertoires in COVID-19. In the study overall: Collection of acute and convalescent COVID-19 samples took place in the United States, Italy and Spain. PBMCs, B-cell-depleted T cells, or T cells provided the cDNA or gDNA that made up the material.

Per the original data handling: Estimates of nucleated cell counts were drawn from the amplification of reference gene primers. Assay used: immunoSEQ multiplex PCR; TCRdb lists only in-frame clones, some missing. The V and J calls and clone size come from that table; D and trimming were worked out from the DNA. The data hold 220,000 or so clones, with about 88% observed a single time. Seattle patients were enrolled during active infection and followed longitudinally. The CDR3 loop spans 11 amino acids. Germline loops: CDR1 DFQATT, CDR2 SNEGSKA (reference sequence). Trimming took 2 bases from V and 6 from J, leaving 7 bases between them.

The sequence was collected from a woman between 45 and 60 years old with COVID-19, enrolled during active disease. The sample taken for sequencing was peripheral blood. V and J are TRBV20-1 and TRBJ1-1, with D unresolved. Here the CDR3 DNA reads TGCAGTGCTAGACCAGTTTCTGAAGCTTTCTTT. Amino acids: CSARPVSEAFF.